This TCR beta chain was captured in a study of shared clonotypes between healthy human individuals. Study-level background: The study enrolled a couple of women and a few men aged 18 to 49.

The assay was immunoSEQ multiplex PCR, and TCRdb's table has in-frame clones only and misses some. The sample records approximately 620,000 clones, approximately 97% being singletons. A remark on this clone: As yet, its antigen is unknown.

V lost 0 bases, J lost 3 bases, and 8 bases stayed unmatched. This CDR3 has 17 residues. The germline V gene encodes CDR1 MRHNA and CDR2 SNTAGT. General study points: It was expected that sequencing depth would affect clonotype sharing among donors. Among the subsets, naive ones generally showed larger estimated richness than memory ones.

Memory CD4+ cells were the fraction left after CD45RA+ naive selection. The chain uses TRBV6-4 and TRBJ1-5; 7 bases match TRBD1. The material sequenced was naive CD4+ T cells sorted from blood. Subset denoted: CD45RA+ positively selected. This TCR was recovered from a woman aged 25 to 39 in good health. The CDR3 DNA reads TGTGCCAGCAGTGACTCGACAGGGAATTTGGCCAATCAGCCCCAGCATTTT. Translation: CASSDSTGNLANQPQHF.